These 26 T cell receptor beta chains were all obtained from the same sample, sequenced in a study of shared clonotypes between healthy human individuals. Method: immunoSEQ multiplex PCR; TCRdb's copy keeps in-frame clones and lacks some. The sample holds about 1,500,000 clones, roughly 96% seen once. The specimen sequenced was naive CD4+ T cells sorted from blood. Subset specified: CD45RA+ positively selected. These receptor sequences come from a man aged 25 to 45 in good health.

V gene TRBV19 combines with J gene TRBJ2-7, with D hard to call. The CDR3 is made up of 11 amino acids. Trimming stripped 3 bases from V and 5 bases from J, with 5 bases between. Germline-derived CDR1 and CDR2 are LNHDA and SQIVND (reference sequence). CDR3 region: CASSIRNEQYF. The CDR3 nucleotides read TGTGCCAGTAGTATCAGAAACGAGCAGTACTTC. The entire variable domain, with the rest obtained from reference TRBV19 and TRBJ2-7, is as follows: DGGITQSPKYLFRKEGQNVTLSCEQNLNHDAMYWYRQDPGQGLRLIYYSQIVNDFQKGDIAEGYSVSREKKESFPLTVTSAQKNPTAFYLCASSIRNEQYFGPGTRLTVT.

The chain links TRBV7-9 to TRBJ2-7; D is unresolved. The germline V gene encodes CDR1 SEHNR and CDR2 FQNEAQ (reference sequence). The CDR3 has 13 amino acids. Trimming cost V 8 bases and J 0 bases, with 11 bases left between them. CDR3 nucleotides: TGTGCCAGCCGAGGCTGGACCTCCTACGAGCAGTACTTC. It is translated as CASRGWTSYEQYF.

Details on this clone: At the DNA level, this CDR3 is encoded by other sequences in the same sample as well. This rearrangement joins TRBV29-1 to TRBJ2-3; D gene ambiguous. Germline values: CDR1 SQVTM, CDR2 ANQGSEA. V lost 6 bases, J lost 3 bases, and 4 bases lay in between. The CDR3 consists of 10 residues. In DNA form, the CDR3 reads TGCAGCGTAGGGACAGATACGCAGTATTTT. Amino acids: CSVGTDTQYF.

This clone has just a few counts. The chain employs TRBV7-8 and TRBJ2-7; TRBD2 matches 12 bases. The germline V gene encodes CDR1 SGHVS and CDR2 FQNEAQ. The V gene end was trimmed by 2 bases and the J gene end by 7 bases; junction bases not matched to a gene: 6. This CDR3 region has 15 residues. The CDR3, as DNA: TGTGCCAGCAGCTTACTAGCGGGAGGGCCGGGGGAGCAGTACTTC. Amino acids: CASSLLAGGPGEQYF. Based on the CDR3 plus reference TRBV7-8 and TRBJ2-7, the full variable domain is GAGVSQSPRYKVAKRGQDVALRCDPISGHVSLFWYQQALGQGPEFLTYFQNEAQLDKSGLPSDRFFAERPEGSVSTLKIQRTQQEDSAVYLCASSLLAGGPGEQYFGPGTRLTVT.

This clone has just one count. J is TRBJ2-3 and V is TRBV6-5, with a weak D call TRBD2 (6 bases). The CDR3 runs 15 residues. With 6 bases removed from V and 2 bases from J, the gap between germline ends came to 15 bases. Germline assignment: CDR1 MNHEY and CDR2 SVGAGI. Here the CDR3 DNA reads TGTGCCAGCAGACGGGACTCCCGGTACACAGATACGCAGTATTTT. Protein product: CASRRDSRYTDTQYF.

The chain uses TRBV9 and TRBJ2-1; TRBD2 might be the D (5 bases). V was shortened by 0 bases and J by 3 bases, with 16 bases between the two germline ends. Germline V gene data show CDR1 as SGDLS and CDR2 as YYNGEE. This CDR3 is built from 17 residues. The CDR3 DNA reads TGTGCCAGCAGCGTAGGAGGAAGCGGAACCATCTACAATGAGCAGTTCTTC. It yields the protein CASSVGGSGTIYNEQFF.

The rearrangement joins TRBV10-2 to TRBJ2-2; D not certain. The CDR3 covers 12 residues. V was pared by 11 bases and J by 5 bases, with 12 bases between. Germline V CDR1 and CDR2: WSHSY, SAAADI. CDR3 protein: CAPLAVTGELFF. The CDR3 nucleotides are TGCGCCCCCCTCGCGGTTACCGGGGAGCTGTTTTTT.

This rearrangement joins TRBV27 to TRBJ2-7, with 8 bases matching TRBD1. There are 20 residues in the CDR3. V trimming: 8 bases; J trimming: 0 bases; junction bases outside the gene matches: 24. Germline V gives CDR1 MNHEY, CDR2 SMNVEV (reference sequence). The CDR3 DNA follows: TGTGCCAGCTACAAAGTCCCCCCTCATCAACCGGGACAGGTCTCCTACGAGCAGTACTTC. It is translated as CASYKVPPHQPGQVSYEQYF.

The chain couples TRBV4-1 to TRBJ2-1; 10 bases map to TRBD2. The CDR3 runs to 15 residues. The J segment lost 8 bases and the V segment lost 2 bases, leaving 6 bases of the junction unmatched. Germline values: CDR1 MGHRA, CDR2 YSYEKL. CDR3 sequence: CASSQLPSGSHEQFF. In nucleotides, the CDR3 is TGCGCCAGCAGCCAACTGCCTAGCGGGAGTCATGAGCAGTTCTTC.

Notes on this clone: The junction departs from germline at one end; a sequencing error may be responsible. The chain employs TRBV5-5 and TRBJ1-2; D unresolved. From germline, CDR1 is SGHKS and CDR2 YYEKEE (reference sequence). This CDR3 contains 12 residues. The CDR3 DNA reads as TGTGCCAGCAGGTTGGACGAGTATGGCTACACCTTC. It codes for CASRLDEYGYTF. Variable domain in full (rest from reference TRBV5-5 and TRBJ1-2): DAGVTQSPTHLIKTRGQQVTLRCSPISGHKSVSWYQQVLGQGPQFIFQYYEKEERGRGNFPDRFSARQFPNYSSELNVNALLLGDSALYLCASRLDEYGYTFGSGTRLTVV.

The rearrangement uses TRBV27 and TRBJ2-1; 8 bases are shared with TRBD2. In germline, CDR1 is MNHEY, CDR2 SMNVEV (reference sequence). The V and J ends lost 3 bases and 5 bases, in that order; junction bases with no gene match: 9. The CDR3 totals 16 residues. In DNA, the CDR3 is TGTGCCAGCAGTTTTCTTCCGGGAGGGTCGGACAATGAGCAGTTCTTC. Encoded protein: CASSFLPGGSDNEQFF.

The chain carries TRBV18 and TRBJ2-3, with D possibly matching TRBD1 (5 bases). The V gene's germline CDR1 is KGHSH and CDR2 LQKENI. Trimming shortened V by 1 base and J by 0 bases, and 11 bases separated the two germline ends. CDR3 length: 16 residues. This CDR3 is CASSPRVGASTDTQYF. The CDR3 DNA is TGTGCCAGCTCACCACGGGTAGGGGCTAGCACAGATACGCAGTATTTT.

The chain couples TRBV9 to TRBJ2-5; a possible D gene is TRBD2 (7 bases). The germline CDR1 and CDR2 sequences are SGDLS and YYNGEE. The CDR3 contains 17 residues. The V end was cut by 4 bases, the J end by 0 bases, with 19 bases between. CDR3 sequence reads: CASSSRGGTLYQETQYF. The CDR3 region has the DNA TGTGCCAGCAGCTCTAGGGGGGGAACACTGTACCAAGAGACCCAGTACTTC.

This chain uses TRBV19 with TRBJ1-5; D not resolved. CDR3 length equals 17 residues. V lost 6 bases and J lost 2, with 20 bases in between. CDR1 and CDR2 from the germline V gene are LNHDA and SQIVND (reference sequence). The CDR3 nucleotides are TGTGCCAGTAGATTTATAGGTGGGAGGGTGGGCAATCAGCCCCAGCATTTT. It encodes CASRFIGGRVGNQPQHF.

V usage is TRBV5-1 and J usage is TRBJ1-4; tentative D call: TRBD1 (5 bases). V was shortened by 0 bases and J by 4 bases, with 10 bases between the two germline ends. Germline values: CDR1 SGHRS, CDR2 YFSETQ. This CDR3 contains 15 residues. CDR3 DNA sequence: TGCGCCAGCAGCTTGGCCTGGGGGGGTAATGAAAAACTGTTTTTT. Residues: CASSLAWGGNEKLFF.

The count of this clone is one. The genes are TRBV7-9 and TRBJ2-3; D not resolved. Germline lookup yields CDR1 SEHNR and CDR2 FQNEAQ (reference sequence). There are 16 residues in the CDR3. The V gene lost 3 bases and the J gene lost 2 bases, with 15 bases spanning the gap. CDR3 bases: TGTGCCAGCAGCTTCTCAAGTATGGGGTACACAGATACGCAGTATTTT. Its protein product is CASSFSSMGYTDTQYF.

CDR3 residues: CAISETGLRYNEQFF. The CDR3 region has the DNA TGTGCCATCAGTGAAACGGGACTAAGATACAATGAGCAGTTCTTC. The chain links TRBV10-3 to TRBJ2-1; 7 nucleotides match TRBD2. The CDR3 spans 15 residues. Per the germline V gene, CDR1 is ENHRY and CDR2 is SYGVKD. The V gene end was trimmed by 3 bases and the J gene end by 4 bases; junction bases not matched to a gene: 6.

The CDR3 loop is CATYATGVAFYEAYEQYF. The CDR3 nucleotides read TGCGCCACCTACGCGACAGGGGTTGCGTTCTATGAAGCCTACGAGCAGTACTTC. The chain recombines TRBV5-1 with TRBJ2-7; TRBD1 aligns across 8 bases. Germline-derived CDR1 and CDR2 are SGHRS and YFSETQ. Losses at the gene ends were 9 bases for V and 2 bases for J; bases not matched to a gene: 22. This CDR3 spans 18 amino acids.

The chain's CDR3 is CASSPGLEIYEQYF. CDR3 sequence (DNA): TGTGCCAGCAGTCCGGGACTAGAGATCTACGAGCAGTACTTC. This chain connects TRBV6-6 to TRBJ2-7, with 8 nucleotides matching TRBD2. From germline, CDR1 is MNHNY and CDR2 SVGAGI (reference sequence). V was clipped by 5 bases and J by 3 bases; unmatched bases: 6. CDR3 length equals 14 residues.

V is TRBV10-3 and J is TRBJ2-2, with 9 bases that match TRBD2. The CDR3 length is 15 residues. Germline loops: CDR1 ENHRY, CDR2 SYGVKD. With V trimmed by 7 bases and J by 4 bases, 7 bases remained unmatched. This chain's CDR3 is CAINPLAGATGELFF. As DNA, the CDR3 is TGTGCCATCAACCCTTTAGCGGGGGCCACCGGGGAGCTGTTTTTT.

The V and J genes are TRBV11-2 and TRBJ2-2, with D possibly TRBD2 on 6 matching bases. Trimming pared 6 bases from V and 3 bases from J, leaving 17 bases between. CDR1 and CDR2 (germline): SGHAT, FQNNGV. This CDR3 has 16 amino acids. The CDR3 loop reads CASRSPGRRDTGELFF. DNA for the CDR3: TGTGCCAGCAGGAGCCCCGGGAGAAGGGACACCGGGGAGCTGTTTTTT.

The V gene is TRBV7-2, the J gene TRBJ2-3; a weak D match, TRBD2 (6 bases). Deletions cut 7 bases from V and 5 bases from J, with 13 bases between. Germline V gene sequence: CDR1 SGHTA, CDR2 FQGNSA. This CDR3 region has 13 residues. CDR3 region: CASTTGGGDTQYF. Here the CDR3 DNA reads TGTGCCAGCACTACCGGGGGAGGAGATACGCAGTATTTT.

The chain carries TRBV7-9 and TRBJ1-5; 7 bases line up with TRBD1. Germline loops: CDR1 SEHNR, CDR2 FQNEAQ (reference sequence). This CDR3 contains 14 residues. V shed 3 bases, J shed 5 bases, and the junction held 4 bases outside the gene matches. The CDR3 loop reads CASSFRDRDQPQHF. CDR3 coding DNA: TGTGCCAGCAGCTTCCGAGACAGGGATCAGCCCCAGCATTTT.

V and J are TRBV5-1 and TRBJ2-5, with D uncertain. Germline values: CDR1 SGHRS, CDR2 YFSETQ. This CDR3 has 13 residues. Deletions cut 0 bases from V and 4 bases from J, with 7 bases between. The CDR3 bases are TGCGCCAGCAGCTTGGGTCTATCAGAGACCCAGTACTTC. As protein: CASSLGLSETQYF.

This sequence joins TRBV7-2 and TRBJ2-1; 8 bases line up with TRBD1. There are 12 residues in the CDR3. Germline lookup yields CDR1 SGHTA and CDR2 FQGNSA. The CDR3 loop reads CAQGGDVNEQFF. The CDR3 nucleotides are TGTGCACAGGGGGGTGATGTGAATGAGCAGTTCTTC.

As to this clone: In the same sample, other DNA sequences code for this CDR3. The CDR3 reads CASSPLGGQPQHF. CDR3 DNA sequence: TGTGCCAGCTCACCATTAGGTGGACAGCCCCAGCATTTT. The genes are TRBV18 and TRBJ1-5, with D uncertain. Trimming stripped 2 bases from V and 7 bases from J, with 9 bases between. This CDR3 has 13 residues. The germline CDR1 and CDR2 sequences are KGHSH and LQKENI.